Described below is a single T cell receptor beta chain sequence and its context. Its matching antigen is unknown. The record originates from a study of cytomegalovirus exposure and HLA in healthy donors. Whole-study context: One earlier analysis, a look at some 180 million T cells, found some 100 million unique TCR beta sequences.

Whole-study results and caveats: The records held CMV serostatus as the only immune exposure information.

The CDR3 runs 15 residues. Germline V CDR1 and CDR2: SGHRS, YFSETQ. The trim removed 1 base at V and 6 bases at J, leaving 7 bases unmatched. Each donor's status was that of a healthy bone marrow donor. The PCR employed 60 Vbeta primers together with 13 Jbeta primers. Authors' processing steps: In a later analysis, the count reached about 82 million unique TCR beta chains, with approximately 10 million shared. The repertoire was sequenced with immunoSEQ multiplex PCR; TCRdb's copy has only in-frame clones and lacks some. V and J calls and clone size come straight from that table; D and trimming were deduced from the DNA. The table includes almost 200,000 clones, roughly 77% detected once.

Sequencing was carried out using PBMCs. The chain combines TRBV5-1 with TRBJ2-3; 8 bases agree with TRBD1. This clonotype was obtained from a male donor in good health and CMV-seropositive. DNA of the CDR3: TGCGCCAGCAGCTTGAGTCAGGGGGCGCGGGATACGCAGTATTTT. It specifies CASSLSQGARDTQYF.